One sample yielded the 29 T cell receptor beta chains listed below, sequenced in a study of Ad26.COV2.S vaccination and SARS-CoV-2 variants. The treatment was: around 19 received Ad26.COV2.S at low or high dose, single or two shots; about 5 received placebo; per-sample allocation not given. Sampling occurred on day 63 after the first vaccine or placebo injection. Measured with immunoSEQ multiplex PCR; TCRdb has only the in-frame clones, and not every one. The sample comprises approximately 240,000 clones, more than 75% of which are singletons, and around 11% rests with the top ten. Sample: peripheral blood, taken in a trial of Ad26.COV2.S vaccine versus placebo. The receptors here all came from a person aged 18 to 65 who received the Ad26.COV2.S COVID-19 vaccine or a placebo.

The chain couples TRBV4-1 to TRBJ2-7; D gene ambiguous. Between the trimmed V and J ends, which lost 3 bases and 0 bases, there was a span of 12 bases. The germline V gene has CDR1 MGHRA and CDR2 YSYEKL. This CDR3 comprises 15 residues. The CDR3: CASSHVHSSSYEQYF. The CDR3 DNA is TGCGCCAGCAGCCACGTCCATTCCAGCTCCTACGAGCAGTACTTC.

The V call is TRBV11-2, the J call TRBJ2-5; 9 positions match TRBD1. V lost 2 bases to trimming and J lost 5 bases; unmatched junction nucleotides: 6. The CDR3 sequence is 15 residues long. Germline CDR1 SGHAT, CDR2 FQNNGV. CDR3 DNA sequence: TGTGCCAGCAGCTTACGGGACAGGGACCGGGAGACCCAGTACTTC. Its translation: CASSLRDRDRETQYF.

This clone has a single count. The CDR3 region has the DNA TGTGCCAGTAGCGCTGCCCATCCCGCCTACGAGCAGTACTTC. It codes for CASSAAHPAYEQYF. J is TRBJ2-7 and V is TRBV19; D unresolved. This CDR3 contains 14 residues. Deletions cut 6 bases from V and 2 bases from J, with 14 bases between. Germline V gene sequence: CDR1 LNHDA, CDR2 SQIVND (reference sequence).

This chain uses TRBV5-1 with TRBJ2-2; 11 nucleotides agree with TRBD1. From germline, CDR1 is SGHRS and CDR2 YFSETQ. This CDR3 has 15 residues. Trimming cost V 4 bases and J 4 bases; bases outside gene matches: 3. The CDR3 sequence is CASSAGQGATGELFF. The CDR3 coding sequence is TGCGCCAGCAGCGCAGGACAGGGGGCCACCGGGGAGCTGTTTTTT.

This chain uses TRBV5-1 with TRBJ2-4; D may be TRBD2 (6 bases). The CDR3 covers 16 residues. Germline V gives CDR1 SGHRS, CDR2 YFSETQ. V shed 4 bases and J shed 0 bases, with 14 bases lying between them. This chain's CDR3 is CASSERVGGAKNIQYF. In DNA, the CDR3 is TGCGCCAGCAGCGAGCGGGTCGGAGGAGCCAAAAACATTCAGTACTTC.

The rearrangement joins TRBV19 to TRBJ1-2; possible D gene TRBD1, 6 bases. V was pared by 3 bases and J by 2 bases, with 16 bases between. The germline gives CDR1 LNHDA, CDR2 SQIVND (reference sequence). CDR3 length: 16 amino acids. The CDR3 nucleotides are TGTGCCAGTAGTATCGACAGGCCCAAATACAACTATGGCTACACCTTC. Translation: CASSIDRPKYNYGYTF.

This CDR3 reads CASSQGQGQPQHF. The CDR3 DNA follows: TGTGCCAGCAGTCAAGGTCAGGGGCAGCCCCAGCATTTT. This chain uses TRBV6-6 with TRBJ1-5, with D perhaps matching TRBD1 (6 bases). The CDR3 covers 13 residues. Trimming shortened V by 5 bases and J by 7 bases, and 12 bases separated the two germline ends. Germline-derived CDR1 and CDR2 are MNHNY and SVGAGI (reference sequence).

The V and J genes are TRBV15 and TRBJ2-3; 9 bases line up with TRBD2. The CDR3 totals 16 residues. J lost 5 bases, V lost 5 bases, and 11 bases had no gene match. Looked up from germline, CDR1 is LNHNV and CDR2 is YYDKDF (reference sequence). The DNA for the CDR3 is TGTGCCACCAGCTTCGGGTTAGCGGGAGCGGAAGATACGCAGTATTTT. Its translation: CATSFGLAGAEDTQYF. Combining the CDR3 with reference TRBV15 and TRBJ2-3 gives the whole variable domain DAMVIQNPRYQVTQFGKPVTLSCSQTLNHNVMYWYQQKSSQAPKLLFHYYDKDFNNEADTPDNFQSRRPNTSFCFLDIRSPGLGDTAMYLCATSFGLAGAEDTQYFGPGTRLTVL.

This CDR3 is CASSLIRNTEAFF. DNA of the CDR3: TGCGCCAGCAGCTTGATAAGGAACACTGAAGCTTTCTTT. The chain recombines TRBV5-1 with TRBJ1-1; no reliable D call. Germline V gives CDR1 SGHRS, CDR2 YFSETQ. The V end lost 1 base, the J end lost 1 base, and 5 bases lay between the germline ends. The CDR3 has 13 residues.

On this clone itself: Other nucleotide sequences from this sample produce the same CDR3. The chain combines TRBV4-1 with TRBJ2-7, with TRBD2 matching 11 bases. V was pared by 2 bases and J by 3 bases, with 3 bases of the junction left unmatched. This CDR3 has 15 residues. CDR1 is MGHRA and CDR2 is YSYEKL in the germline V gene. CDR3 coding DNA: TGCGCCAGCAGCCAACCTACTAGCGGGAGCTACGAGCAGTACTTC. Its translation is CASSQPTSGSYEQYF.

The V and J genes are TRBV6-6 and TRBJ2-3; D may be TRBD2 (6 bases). Trimming stripped 2 bases from V and 4 bases from J, with 16 bases between. The CDR3 is made up of 16 amino acids. In germline, CDR1 is MNHNY, CDR2 SVGAGI (reference sequence). CDR3 coding DNA: TGTGCCAGCAGTTACCGGAGGGACCCGAGGCCAGATACGCAGTATTTT. Translating it yields CASSYRRDPRPDTQYF.

This clone has only a few counts. The chain carries TRBV6-5 and TRBJ2-7; D not resolved. Germline assignment: CDR1 MNHEY and CDR2 SVGAGI. The ends were cut back, 7 bases at V and 6 bases at J, with 13 bases in the middle. The CDR3 has 12 residues. The CDR3 DNA reads TGTGCCAGCACCGACTCCTTATCCGAGCAGTACTTC. This translates into CASTDSLSEQYF.

The rearrangement uses TRBV9 and TRBJ2-1; 10 bases map to TRBD2. The J segment lost 0 bases and the V segment lost 0 bases, leaving 9 bases of the junction unmatched. Germline V CDR1 and CDR2: SGDLS, YYNGEE. The CDR3 length is 19 residues. The CDR3 bases are TGTGCCAGCAGCGTAGGGCTAGCGGGAGAATGGAGCTCCTACAATGAGCAGTTCTTC. It is translated as CASSVGLAGEWSSYNEQFF.

CDR3 DNA sequence: TGTGCCAGCAGCCAAGGACTAGTGGGCGAGCAGTACTTC. Protein: CASSQGLVGEQYF. The V call is TRBV14, the J call TRBJ2-7; D may be TRBD2 (6 bases). Trimming shortened V by 1 base and J by 6 bases, and 10 bases separated the two germline ends. Germline V lookup: CDR1 SGHDN, CDR2 FVKESK. CDR3 size: 13 residues.

In DNA, the CDR3 is TGTGCCAGCCTTGGGTTCGAGACCCAGTACTTC. This translates into CASLGFETQYF. J is TRBJ2-5 and V is TRBV6-5; D not certain. Trimming removed 8 bases at V and 5 bases at J, with 9 bases between. The CDR3 length is 11 residues. CDR1 MNHEY and CDR2 SVGAGI come from the germline V gene.

This chain uses TRBV18 with TRBJ1-4, with a possible D match to TRBD1 (6 bases). The CDR3 has 18 amino acids. CDR1 and CDR2 (germline): KGHSH, LQKENI. V was trimmed by 3 bases and J by 0 bases, leaving 17 bases between them. The CDR3 reads CASSPFLAGTTTNEKLFF. The CDR3 DNA is TGTGCCAGCTCACCTTTCCTAGCCGGGACAACAACTAATGAAAAACTGTTTTTT. The full variable domain, rest sourced from reference TRBV18 and TRBJ1-4, is NAGVMQNPRHLVRRRGQEARLRCSPMKGHSHVYWYRQLPEEGLKFMVYLQKENIIDESGMPKERFSAEFPKEGPSILRIQQVVRGDSAAYFCASSPFLAGTTTNEKLFFGSGTQLSVL.

The chain's CDR3 is CASKGGGNIQYF. The DNA of the CDR3 is TGTGCCAGCAAGGGGGGGGGAAACATTCAGTACTTC. The chain uses TRBV28 and TRBJ2-4, with D possibly being TRBD2 (7 bases). This CDR3 has 12 residues. V was cut by 7 bases and J by 6 bases, with 10 bases left in between. Germline V gene data show CDR1 as MDHEN and CDR2 as SYDVKM.

The DNA for the CDR3 is TGTGCCAGCAGCTTAGATGGGACCCTACGCACAGATACGCAGTATTTT. Translating it yields CASSLDGTLRTDTQYF. The chain uses TRBV11-2 and TRBJ2-3; D is perhaps TRBD1 or TRBD2 (5 bases each). The CDR3 loop spans 16 amino acids. Trimming cost V 0 bases and J 1 base, with 11 bases left between them. CDR1 and CDR2 from the germline V gene are SGHAT and FQNNGV.

The chain recombines TRBV30 with TRBJ2-1, with D possibly called TRBD1 or TRBD2 (6 bases each). With 5 bases removed from V and 1 base from J, the gap between germline ends came to 12 bases. The CDR3 runs 14 residues. The germline gives CDR1 GTSNPN, CDR2 SVGIG (reference sequence). The CDR3 bases are TGTGCCTGGGGAAAAGGGGGGTCCTACAATGAGCAGTTCTTC. Protein sequence: CAWGKGGSYNEQFF.

This clone came up once. This sequence joins TRBV6-5 and TRBJ2-3; D unclear. This CDR3 comprises 14 residues. V was pared by 6 bases and J by 0 bases, with 10 bases between. Germline CDR1 is MNHEY and CDR2 is SVGAGI. CDR3 amino acids: CASSASVSTDTQYF. The CDR3 DNA reads as TGTGCCAGCAGCGCCTCGGTCAGCACAGATACGCAGTATTTT.

Turning to this clone: The sample holds other DNA sequences that translate to the same CDR3. J is TRBJ2-7 and V is TRBV18, with D tentatively TRBD1 (6 bases). Trimming left V 2 bases short and J 4 bases short, with 6 bases between. The CDR3 length is 12 residues. CDR1 is KGHSH, CDR2 LQKENI, per germline. CDR3 sequence (DNA): TGTGCCAGCTCACCAACAGGGTACGAGCAGTACTTC. This codes for CASSPTGYEQYF.

The chain has TRBV6-2 or TRBV6-3 and TRBJ2-7, with 9 positions matching TRBD2. This CDR3 region has 17 residues. Germline CDR1 MNHEY, CDR2 SVGEGT. Trimming at V came to 2 bases and at J to 5 bases, leaving 13 bases not matched to a gene. The CDR3 DNA sequence: TGTGCCAGCAGTTACAGAACCCGCGGGAGGGGTAACCACGAGCAGTACTTC. This sequence encodes CASSYRTRGRGNHEQYF.

This chain joins TRBV30 and TRBJ1-2; D is possibly TRBD1 (5 bases). Germline V gene sequence: CDR1 GTSNPN, CDR2 SVGIG (reference sequence). Trimming left V 5 bases short and J 11 bases short, with 24 bases between. The CDR3 sequence is 14 residues long. CDR3 sequence: CAWVQPGGRARYTF. In nucleotides, the CDR3 is TGTGCCTGGGTCCAACCCGGGGGGAGGGCAAGGTACACCTTC.

The J gene is TRBJ2-7, the V gene TRBV28; D gene unclear. The CDR3 is 12 amino acids. Germline V gene data show CDR1 as MDHEN and CDR2 as SYDVKM. V lost 3 bases and J lost 2, with 5 bases in between. CDR3 region: CASSFKPYEQYF. CDR3 in DNA: TGTGCCAGCAGTTTCAAACCCTACGAGCAGTACTTC.

The gene calls are TRBV10-3 and TRBJ1-1; D is unclear. Germline loops: CDR1 ENHRY, CDR2 SYGVKD. The V gene lost 6 bases and the J gene lost 0 bases, with 11 bases spanning the gap. The CDR3 totals 14 residues. Written as DNA, the CDR3 is TGTGCCATCAGCCCTACAGACATGAACACTGAAGCTTTCTTT. It encodes CAISPTDMNTEAFF.

The chain is built from TRBV10-3 and TRBJ2-1, with D uncertain. Trimming pared 6 bases from V and 5 bases from J, leaving 14 bases between. This CDR3 comprises 14 residues. Germline CDR1 ENHRY, CDR2 SYGVKD. In DNA form, the CDR3 reads TGTGCCATCAGCCTTTCGAATGGCGACAATGAGCAGTTCTTC. Protein: CAISLSNGDNEQFF.

V usage is TRBV5-1 and J usage is TRBJ1-1; D gene uncertain. CDR3 length: 16 amino acids. CDR1 and CDR2 from the germline V gene are SGHRS and YFSETQ. Trimming took off 4 bases at V and 1 base at J, with 17 bases between the two ends. The CDR3 spells CASSQITVGRNTEAFF. CDR3 nucleotide sequence: TGCGCCAGCAGCCAAATTACAGTTGGGAGGAACACTGAAGCTTTCTTT. Full variable domain (remainder filled in from reference TRBV5-1 and TRBJ1-1): KAGVTQTPRYLIKTRGQQVTLSCSPISGHRSVSWYQQTPGQGLQFLFEYFSETQRNKGNFPGRFSGRQFSNSRSEMNVSTLELGDSALYLCASSQITVGRNTEAFFGQGTRLTVV.

V usage is TRBV19 and J usage is TRBJ1-1; TRBD1 agrees at 11 bases. The V gene end was trimmed by 9 bases and the J gene end by 2 bases; junction bases not matched to a gene: 11. The CDR3 has 16 residues. Germline V gene data show CDR1 as LNHDA and CDR2 as SQIVND (reference sequence). This CDR3 reads CASRTGGPYLNTEAFF. The CDR3 DNA is TGTGCCAGCCGGACAGGGGGCCCATACCTTAACACTGAAGCTTTCTTT.

The chain uses TRBV27 and TRBJ2-7; D possibly uses TRBD1 or TRBD2 (6 bases each). V was trimmed by 11 bases and J by 3 bases, leaving 11 bases between them. CDR3 length: 11 amino acids. In germline, CDR1 is MNHEY, CDR2 SMNVEV (reference sequence). This chain's CDR3 is CAGGGNYEQYF. For the CDR3, the DNA is TGTGCCGGGGGCGGGAACTACGAGCAGTACTTC.